This T cell receptor (beta chain) was retrieved from a study of T cell repertoires in cytomegalovirus infection. Concerning this clonotype: Its antigen remains unidentified.

Trimming left V 10 bases short and J 1 base short, with 13 bases between. This CDR3 region has 13 residues. The germline V gene encodes CDR1 SGHVS and CDR2 FNYEAQ. TCRdb re-called the reads through MiXCR, storing one row per CDR3 protein. The sample contains some 320,000 distinct CDR3 sequences, under 35% of which appear only once. Findings and limits, study-wide: Based on cumulative public TCR beta family frequency, carriers of CMV plus the relevant HLA were identified.

The sequenced sample was cultured PBMCs, obtained from culture after CMV antigen stimulation. The chain uses TRBV7-6 and TRBJ1-1, with D tentatively TRBD1 (5 bases). This sequence originates from a human donor in good health (CMV status not recorded). Some clones in this sample may be carry-over from other donors' samples. CDR3 bases: TGTGCCATCAAGGGGCCGGGGAACACTGAAGCTTTCTTT. Translation gives CAIKGPGNTEAFF. Full variable domain (rest looked up from reference TRBV7-6 and TRBJ1-1): GAGVSQSPRYKVTKRGQDVALRCDPISGHVSLYWYRQALGQGPEFLTYFNYEAQQDKSGLPNDRFSAERPEGSISTLTIQRTEQRDSAMYRCAIKGPGNTEAFFGQGTRLTVV.